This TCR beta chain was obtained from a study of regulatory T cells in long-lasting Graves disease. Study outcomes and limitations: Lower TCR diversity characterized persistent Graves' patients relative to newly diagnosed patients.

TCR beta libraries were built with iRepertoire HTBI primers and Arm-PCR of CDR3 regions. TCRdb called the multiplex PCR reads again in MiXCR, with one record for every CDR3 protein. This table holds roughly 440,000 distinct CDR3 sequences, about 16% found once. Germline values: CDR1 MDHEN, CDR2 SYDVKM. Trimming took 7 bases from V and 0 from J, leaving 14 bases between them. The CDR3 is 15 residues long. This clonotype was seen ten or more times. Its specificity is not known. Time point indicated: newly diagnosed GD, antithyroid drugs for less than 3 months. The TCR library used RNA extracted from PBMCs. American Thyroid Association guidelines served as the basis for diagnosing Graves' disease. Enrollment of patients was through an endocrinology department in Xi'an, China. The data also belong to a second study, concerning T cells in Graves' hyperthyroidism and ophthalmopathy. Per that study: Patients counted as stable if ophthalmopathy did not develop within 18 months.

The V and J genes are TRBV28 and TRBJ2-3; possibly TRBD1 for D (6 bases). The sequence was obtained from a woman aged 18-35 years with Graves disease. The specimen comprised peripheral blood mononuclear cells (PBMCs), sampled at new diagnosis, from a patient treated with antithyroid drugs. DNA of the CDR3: TGTGCCAGCACCCTTACAGGGTCTAGCACAGATACGCAGTATTTT. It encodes CASTLTGSSTDTQYF.